This entry lists 27 T cell receptor beta chains sequenced from one sample in a study of beta chain features in type 1 diabetes. Study results and caveats: Shorter TCRB CDR3s, moderately but significantly so, were found in Type 1 diabetes patients in all four CD4+ subsets.

Their specific antigens are unknown. All of the isolated RNA was reverse transcribed, so expressed TCRB transcripts were sequenced. Sequenced by immunoSEQ multiplex PCR; TCRdb stores in-frame clones only, minus some. The sample includes nearly 350,000 clones, about a tenth seen only once; the top ten take roughly 0.99%. Sequenced sample: central memory CD4+ T cells from blood. These receptors were taken from a young man with type 1 diabetes.

This clone turned up a few times. V usage is TRBV11-2 and J usage is TRBJ1-2; 7 bases line up with TRBD1. Germline V gene data show CDR1 as SGHAT and CDR2 as FQNNGV. V shed 5 bases, J shed 10 bases, and the junction held 10 bases outside the gene matches. This CDR3 has 13 residues. For the CDR3, the DNA is TGTGCCAGCAGCGATTCCCCAACAGGGGACTACACCTTC. Translating gives CASSDSPTGDYTF.

This clone has more than one count but fewer than ten. The V and J genes are TRBV15 and TRBJ2-3; D might be TRBD1 (5 bases). Germline values: CDR1 LNHNV, CDR2 YYDKDF (reference sequence). V was cut by 0 bases and J by 0 bases, with 13 bases left in between. The CDR3 consists of 17 residues. The CDR3: CATSRDKATVSTDTQYF. The CDR3 region has the DNA TGTGCCACCAGCAGAGATAAGGCGACAGTAAGCACAGATACGCAGTATTTT.

V usage is TRBV30 and J usage is TRBJ2-7; D could derive from TRBD1 or TRBD2 (5 bases each). CDR1 is GTSNPN and CDR2 is SVGIG in the germline V gene (reference sequence). The V end lost 1 base, the J end lost 4 bases, and 11 bases lay between the germline ends. The CDR3 consists of 13 residues. The CDR3 coding sequence is TGTGCCTGGAGTGCAGGGACGGCGTACGAGCAGTACTTC. This gives the protein CAWSAGTAYEQYF.

In this sample, this clone turned up a few times. V and J are TRBV6-6 and TRBJ2-2; 8 nucleotides align to TRBD1. Trimming removed 11 bases from V and 0 bases from J; junction bases left unmatched: 5. The CDR3 extends over 14 amino acids. Germline values: CDR1 MNHNY, CDR2 SVGAGI (reference sequence). The CDR3 region is CAGRQGSNTGELFF. The CDR3, as DNA: TGTGCCGGTCGACAGGGGTCGAACACCGGGGAGCTGTTTTTT.

The chain uses TRBV6-5 and TRBJ2-5, with D possibly TRBD2 on 5 matching bases. V lost 2 bases and J lost 4, with 14 bases in between. The germline V gene encodes CDR1 MNHEY and CDR2 SVGAGI. The CDR3 spans 15 residues. The CDR3 DNA sequence: TGTGCCAGCAGTTACCTTCCCGAGGGTGGAGAGACCCAGTACTTC. As protein: CASSYLPEGGETQYF.

V and J are TRBV10-3 and TRBJ1-5, with D possibly TRBD1 on 6 matching bases. With 3 bases removed from V and 0 bases from J, the gap between germline ends came to 18 bases. CDR1 is ENHRY and CDR2 is SYGVKD in the germline V gene. The CDR3 is 18 amino acids. CDR3 protein: CAISDGQGRGSSNQPQHF. In nucleotides, the CDR3 is TGTGCCATCAGTGACGGGCAGGGGAGGGGAAGTAGCAATCAGCCCCAGCATTTT.

This clone was recorded a few times. CDR3 sequence reads: CASSAGQVYEQYF. CDR3 in DNA: TGTGCCAGCAGTGCCGGACAGGTCTACGAGCAGTACTTC. The V and J genes are TRBV6-1 and TRBJ2-7; 7 nucleotides line up with TRBD1. The V segment lost 4 bases and the J segment 3 bases; nucleotides outside the gene matches: 3. There are 13 residues in the CDR3. The germline gives CDR1 MNHNS, CDR2 SASEGT.

This clone was found many times. Here the CDR3 reads CASSSAGQGLSGANVLTF. The CDR3 coding sequence is TGTGCCAGCAGCTCGGCGGGACAGGGACTCTCTGGGGCCAACGTCCTGACTTTC. The rearrangement links TRBV13 to TRBJ2-6; the match to TRBD1 covers 9 bases. V was pared by 4 bases and J by 0 bases, with 7 bases of the junction left unmatched. The germline V gene encodes CDR1 PRHDT and CDR2 FYEKMQ (reference sequence). The CDR3 sequence is 18 residues long.

V is TRBV11-2 and J is TRBJ2-3; D is undetermined. From germline, CDR1 is SGHAT and CDR2 FQNNGV. This CDR3 comprises 11 residues. V was shortened by 4 bases and J by 6 bases, with 5 bases between the two germline ends. CDR3 protein: CASSSYDTQYF. In DNA form, the CDR3 reads TGTGCCAGCAGCTCGTACGATACGCAGTATTTT.

In its sample, this clone was seen once. The rearrangement joins TRBV10-1 to TRBJ1-1, with D uncertain. The germline V gene encodes CDR1 WNHNN and CDR2 SYGVQD (reference sequence). The CDR3 contains 15 residues. V lost 3 bases and J lost 5, with 16 bases in between. The CDR3 coding sequence is TGCGCCAGCAGTGATTTGAAGGGAGGAGGAACTGAAGCTTTCTTT. Its protein product is CASSDLKGGGTEAFF.

This clone has just a few counts. The chain links TRBV19 to TRBJ2-7, with unresolved D. Germline V gene lookup returns CDR1 LNHDA and CDR2 SQIVND (reference sequence). The CDR3 loop spans 13 amino acids. Trimming shortened V by 7 bases and J by 2 bases, and 12 bases separated the two germline ends. In DNA form, the CDR3 reads TGTGCCAGTAAACCGTCCAGGACCTACGAGCAGTACTTC. Its protein is CASKPSRTYEQYF.

This clone has a handful of counts. The chain joins TRBV7-2 to TRBJ2-3, with D possibly matching TRBD2 (5 bases). The CDR3 covers 15 residues. Germline V lookup: CDR1 SGHTA, CDR2 FQGNSA. V was trimmed by 7 bases and J by 2 bases, leaving 16 bases between them. In nucleotides, the CDR3 is TGTGCCAGCACCCTGGACGGGGAAGTCACAGATACGCAGTATTTT. It codes for CASTLDGEVTDTQYF.

The chain combines TRBV27 with TRBJ2-3, with D possibly being TRBD1 (5 bases). The J call is uncertain, as TRBJ1-5 better fits the DNA end. This CDR3 comprises 14 residues. The germline V gene has CDR1 MNHEY and CDR2 SMNVEV (reference sequence). This CDR3 reads CASRRQRSTDTQHF. Written as DNA, the CDR3 is TGTGCCAGCAGGAGACAGAGATCAACAGATACGCAGCATTTT.

The chain joins TRBV2 to TRBJ1-6; TRBD1 matches 8 bases. With 6 bases clipped from V and 7 bases from J, the junction kept 8 bases outside the gene matches. The CDR3 runs to 15 residues. CDR1 and CDR2 from the germline V gene are SNHLY and FYNNEI. The CDR3 sequence is CASRETGVDNSPLHF. The DNA of the CDR3 is TGTGCCAGCAGGGAGACAGGGGTGGACAATTCACCCCTCCACTTT.

This clone has a handful of counts. This chain joins TRBV16 and TRBJ2-7, with 11 bases identical to TRBD1. Germline loops: CDR1 KGHSY, CDR2 FQNENV. CDR3 length: 15 amino acids. V dropped 3 bases and J dropped 4; count of bases not matched to a gene: 5. The CDR3 DNA reads as TGTGCCAGCAGCCATACCGGGACAGGGGGGTACGAGCAGTACTTC. Translation gives CASSHTGTGGYEQYF.

This clone turned up a few times. The genes are TRBV6-1 and TRBJ2-7; possibly TRBD1 or TRBD2 for D (6 bases each). From germline, CDR1 is MNHNS and CDR2 SASEGT. The CDR3 totals 12 residues. The V gene lost 4 bases and the J gene lost 6 bases, with 10 bases spanning the gap. The CDR3 loop reads CASSVQGLEQYF. The CDR3, as DNA: TGTGCCAGCAGTGTACAGGGACTCGAGCAGTACTTC.

This clone appeared a few times. The chain is built from TRBV5-1 and TRBJ2-3; 7 nucleotides match TRBD2. J lost 1 base, V lost 3 bases, and 5 bases had no gene match. This CDR3 region has 15 residues. Germline lookup yields CDR1 SGHRS and CDR2 YFSETQ. The CDR3 nucleotides read TGCGCCAGCAGCTACGCTAGCGGTGGCACAGATACGCAGTATTTT. This gives the protein CASSYASGGTDTQYF.

This clone appeared many times. CDR3 nucleotide sequence: TGTGCCAGCAGTGAAGGTCTAGTTTGGGCAGATACGCAGTATTTT. Amino acids: CASSEGLVWADTQYF. This chain connects TRBV6-1 to TRBJ2-3; D is ambiguous. This CDR3 is 15 amino acids long. V lost 1 base to trimming and J lost 4 bases, with 12 bases between them. In germline, CDR1 is MNHNS, CDR2 SASEGT.

This clone was found many times. This chain links TRBV5-5 with TRBJ1-2, with TRBD1 identical over 8 bases. J lost 6 bases, V lost 3 bases, and 10 bases had no gene match. This CDR3 has 15 amino acids. CDR1 SGHKS and CDR2 YYEKEE come from the germline V gene (reference sequence). CDR3 DNA sequence: TGTGCCAGCAGCTGGGACAGGCCGGTGGATCATGGCTACACCTTC. Translating it yields CASSWDRPVDHGYTF.

The J gene is TRBJ1-1, the V gene TRBV28; weak D call: TRBD1 (5 bases). Germline V gives CDR1 MDHEN, CDR2 SYDVKM. This CDR3 contains 14 residues. V lost 5 bases to trimming and J lost 5 bases, with 15 bases between them. In DNA form, the CDR3 reads TGTGCCAGCAGTCCGACGGCAGGGAGGACTGAAGCTTTCTTT. Amino acids: CASSPTAGRTEAFF.

This clone was seen only a few times. V usage is TRBV6-5 and J usage is TRBJ1-2; a weak D match, TRBD1 (5 bases). Per the germline V gene, CDR1 is MNHEY and CDR2 is SVGAGI. The CDR3 is made up of 14 amino acids. V was pared by 3 bases and J by 12 bases, with 20 bases between. The CDR3, as DNA: TGTGCCAGCAGTTATGGGGGTGTCTCCGACAGTAACACCTTC. It is translated as CASSYGGVSDSNTF.

This clone occurred a few times. V gene TRBV4-1 combines with J gene TRBJ2-5; D may match TRBD1 or TRBD2 (5 bases each). This CDR3 is built from 14 residues. In germline, CDR1 is MGHRA, CDR2 YSYEKL. Trimming took 0 bases from V and 5 from J, leaving 10 bases between them. The chain's CDR3 is CASSQEGREETQYF. The CDR3 region has the DNA TGCGCCAGCAGCCAAGAGGGCAGGGAGGAGACCCAGTACTTC.

This clone was seen only a few times. The CDR3 coding sequence is TGTGCCAGCAGCCATACCCGGGCAGAGACCCAGTACTTC. The encoded protein is CASSHTRAETQYF. The chain uses TRBV14 and TRBJ2-5, with D unresolved. V was shortened by 3 bases and J by 4 bases, with 9 bases between the two germline ends. The CDR3 totals 13 residues. Germline V gene data show CDR1 as SGHDN and CDR2 as FVKESK.

The chain has TRBV28 and TRBJ1-2; no reliable D call. Germline V gene data show CDR1 as MDHEN and CDR2 as SYDVKM. Between the trimmed V and J ends, which lost 3 bases and 0 bases, there was a span of 8 bases. The CDR3 runs to 14 residues. The CDR3 here is CASSFQATNYGYTF. CDR3 bases: TGTGCCAGCAGTTTTCAGGCCACTAACTATGGCTACACCTTC.

There are a few counts of this clone. The rearrangement links TRBV27 to TRBJ1-2; unclear D gene. Germline CDR1 reads MNHEY; CDR2 reads SMNVEV (reference sequence). Between the trimmed V and J ends, which lost 1 base and 8 bases, there was a span of 14 bases. The length of the CDR3 is 14 residues. The CDR3 reads CASSLYGEKGGYTF. The CDR3 bases are TGTGCCAGCAGTTTATACGGGGAAAAGGGCGGCTACACCTTC.

This clone has only a few counts. Different DNA sequences within this sample yield the same CDR3. This rearrangement joins TRBV7-2 to TRBJ2-7; no clear D gene. Germline V gene sequence: CDR1 SGHTA, CDR2 FQGNSA. V lost 2 bases and J 3 bases, leaving 8 bases between the germline ends. This CDR3 is 13 amino acids long. DNA of the CDR3: TGTGCCAGCAGCTTACCGGGCGGCTACGAGCAGTACTTC. Translated: CASSLPGGYEQYF. The full variable domain, completed using reference TRBV7-2 and TRBJ2-7, is GAGVSQSPSNKVTEKGKDVELRCDPISGHTALYWYRQSLGQGLEFLIYFQGNSAPDKSGLPSDRFSAERTGGSVSTLTIQRTQQEDSAVYLCASSLPGGYEQYFGPGTRLTVT.

There are a few counts of this clone. The chain links TRBV6-5 to TRBJ2-5; either TRBD1 or TRBD2 may fit D (5 bases each). The CDR3 loop spans 15 amino acids. Germline CDR1 MNHEY, CDR2 SVGAGI. The V and J ends lost 6 bases and 1 base respectively, with 15 bases between them. The CDR3 DNA follows: TGTGCCAGCAGCTCCGGGACGGCGTTCCAAGAGACCCAGTACTTC. This translates into CASSSGTAFQETQYF.